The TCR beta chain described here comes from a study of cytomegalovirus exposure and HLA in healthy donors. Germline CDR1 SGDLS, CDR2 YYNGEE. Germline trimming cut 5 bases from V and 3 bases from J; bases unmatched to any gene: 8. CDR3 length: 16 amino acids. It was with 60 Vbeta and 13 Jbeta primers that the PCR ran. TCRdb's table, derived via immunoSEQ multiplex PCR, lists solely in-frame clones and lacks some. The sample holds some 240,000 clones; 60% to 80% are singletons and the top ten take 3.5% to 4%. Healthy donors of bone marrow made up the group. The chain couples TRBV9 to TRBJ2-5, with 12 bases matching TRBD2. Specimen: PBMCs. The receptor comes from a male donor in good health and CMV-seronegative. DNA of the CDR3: TGTGCCAGCAGTCCCGGACTAGCGGGGTTAGAAGAGACCCAGTACTTC. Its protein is CASSPGLAGLEETQYF. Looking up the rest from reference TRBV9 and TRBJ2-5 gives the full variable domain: DSGVTQTPKHLITATGQRVTLRCSPRSGDLSVYWYQQSLDQGLQFLIQYYNGEERAKGNILERFSAQQFPDLHSELNLSSLELGDSALYFCASSPGLAGLEETQYFGPGTRLLVL.